Detailed here is one TCR beta chain. The antigen it recognizes is unknown. No much larger clone is present one base from it, and per-base qualities are unavailable. This record comes from a study of siplizumab effects on memory and regulatory T cells (dated by TCRdb to the late 2010s). In terms of the full investigation: The effect of the anti-CD2 antibody siplizumab on alloreactive T-cell subsets was examined in allogeneic mixed lymphocyte reactions constructed from human PBMCs. Broader findings and caveats from the paper: Unstimulated naive T cells appeared more diverse than memory T cells, and naive cells seemed to contribute substantially to the alloresponse. Because sequences below about 10^-5 frequency were poorly captured, only a minor fraction of alloreactive clones could be mapped to unstimulated subsets. Siplizumab significantly lowered the cumulative frequency of alloreactive sequences that could be traced to unstimulated CD4+ memory T cells. A naive or memory phenotype could not be assigned to roughly 80-97% of proliferating CD4+ or CD8+ clones. No functional confirmation was obtained for the suppressive function of proliferating Tregs from siplizumab cultures. Of the alloreactive CD4+ clones that could be mapped, the Treg-derived share averaged 68.8% with siplizumab compared with around 25% in control reactions.

Library preparation was by the immunoSEQ multiplex PCR assay. Approximately 100,000 TCR templates per sample were assayed on the deep sequencing platform. Genomic DNA extracted from sorted T cells was the material used for TCRbeta CDR3 sequencing. On the study's bioinformatics: The R programming language was used for clonal analysis of the TCRbeta CDR3 data. Alloreactive CD4+ and CD8+ clones were defined by comparing unstimulated samples with post-reaction CFSE-low samples. Alloreactive CD4+ clones were assigned to regulatory or non-regulatory origin by matching sequences to sorted unstimulated Treg and non-Treg repertoires. As stored in TCRdb, this immuneACCESS dataset retains in-frame rearrangements with V and J assigned. A fraction of the clones does not appear; measured against another copy, unresolved V genes explain less than half of the discrepancy, and the remainder lacks a known reason. That table furnishes V, J and clone size, whereas the DNA furnished D and trimming. The table for this sample lists about 100,000 clones; nearly 95% of them were counted only once. Together, the top ten hold approximately 12% of the sample.

The CDR3 sequence holds 14 residues, the cysteine and phenylalanine included. Here the CDR3 DNA is all that survives: 42 bases in frame from base 1. Between the V and J ends, shortened by 1 base and 5 bases respectively, the junction contains 8 bases. Sequences SGHVS (CDR1) and FNYEAQ (CDR2) are obtained from the germline V gene. Sorted unstimulated T cells, along with proliferating T cells recovered from mixed lymphocyte reactions, underwent TCRbeta CDR3 sequencing. Fresh whole blood from nine to eleven HLA-typed healthy donors was used to isolate PBMCs. To map where alloreactive clones came from, unstimulated CD4+ non-regulatory T cells were FACS-sorted.

This receptor was taken from a human donor in good health. The chain is made from TRBV7-6 and TRBJ2-2; the D gene is unclear. Sequenced sample: non-Treg CD4+ T cells sorted from blood. Sample cell subset or site, as interpreted from the label and publication: FACS-sorted unstimulated CD4+ non-regulatory T cells. The DNA reads TGTGCCAGCAGCTTAGTATGGGGAACCGGGGAGCTGTTTTTT. Translation gives CASSLVWGTGELFF. Full variable domain (CDR3 extended with the reference TRBV7-6 and TRBJ2-2 proteins): GAGVSQSPRYKVTKRGQDVALRCDPISGHVSLYWYRQALGQGPEFLTYFNYEAQQDKSGLPNDRFSAERPEGSISTLTIQRTEQRDSAMYRCASSLVWGTGELFFGEGSRLTVL.